Below are 32 T cell receptor beta chains sequenced from a single sample in a study of cytomegalovirus exposure and HLA in healthy donors. The primer mix had 60 Vbeta and 13 Jbeta primers. Produced via immunoSEQ multiplex PCR; TCRdb's table is partial and in-frame only. The table shows about 200,000 clones, with nearly 80% occurring only once. Sequenced: PBMCs. All receptors come from a man younger than 35 in good health and CMV-seronegative.

This clone was seen a few times. This chain connects TRBV4-3 to TRBJ2-1, with TRBD1 as a possible D gene (5 bases). This CDR3 has 16 residues. Deletions cut 0 bases from V and 8 bases from J, with 17 bases between. Germline V gives CDR1 LGHNA, CDR2 YSLEER. CDR3 DNA sequence: TGCGCCAGCAGCCAAGATAGGGCAGGGCCGATGGATGAGCAGTTCTTC. It yields the protein CASSQDRAGPMDEQFF.

The chain joins TRBV2 to TRBJ1-5, with 9 bases fitting TRBD1. CDR1 is SNHLY and CDR2 is FYNNEI in the germline V gene. V shed 3 bases, J shed 1 base, and the junction held 7 bases outside the gene matches. The CDR3 extends over 17 amino acids. The CDR3 DNA reads TGTGCCAGCAGTGATACAGGGGGCCCTGGAAGCAATCAGCCCCAGCATTTT. Encoded protein: CASSDTGGPGSNQPQHF.

This clone appeared a single time. CDR3 DNA sequence: TGTGCCAGCGTTCGCGAGGCCAAAAACATTCAGTACTTC. Translation: CASVREAKNIQYF. The chain recombines TRBV6-1 with TRBJ2-4; no definite D call. Germline CDR1 MNHNS, CDR2 SASEGT. With 8 bases removed from V and 1 base from J, the gap between germline ends came to 9 bases. This CDR3 spans 13 amino acids.

This clone appeared once. The J gene is TRBJ1-2, the V gene TRBV5-6; perhaps TRBD1 as D (6 bases). CDR1 and CDR2 from the germline V gene are SGHDT and YYEEEE. The length of the CDR3 is 14 residues. V was trimmed by 4 bases and J by 8 bases, leaving 18 bases between them. The CDR3 here is CASSRGGGGYGYTF. The CDR3 nucleotides are TGTGCCAGCAGCCGTGGAGGGGGGGGTTACGGCTACACCTTC.

V is TRBV5-4 and J is TRBJ1-1, with 8 bases aligning to TRBD1. Germline trimming cut 5 bases from V and 6 bases from J; bases unmatched to any gene: 9. The CDR3 is made up of 14 amino acids. CDR1 and CDR2 from the germline V gene are SGHNT and YYREEE (reference sequence). CDR3 in DNA: TGTGCCAGCAGGCATACAGGGGGTCGTCCTGAAGCTTTCTTT. This gives the protein CASRHTGGRPEAFF.

In nucleotides, the CDR3 is TGTGCCAGCAGTTACTCCGGCAGGGGGTATGGCTACACCTTC. Its translation is CASSYSGRGYGYTF. This chain uses TRBV6-5 with TRBJ1-2; 7 nucleotides align to TRBD1. The V gene's germline CDR1 is MNHEY and CDR2 SVGAGI. Germline trimming cut 0 bases from V and 5 bases from J; bases unmatched to any gene: 3. The CDR3 spans 14 residues.

This chain uses TRBV11-2 with TRBJ1-1; D may be TRBD1 (5 bases). CDR1 and CDR2 from the germline V gene are SGHAT and FQNNGV. The CDR3 is made up of 15 amino acids. V shed 5 bases and J shed 4 bases, with 17 bases lying between them. CDR3 amino acids: CASSPLGGGGTEAFF. CDR3 sequence (DNA): TGTGCCAGCAGCCCGCTGGGTGGGGGGGGCACTGAAGCTTTCTTT. The full variable domain, rest sourced from reference TRBV11-2 and TRBJ1-1, is EAGVAQSPRYKIIEKRQSVAFWCNPISGHATLYWYQQILGQGPKLLIQFQNNGVVDDSQLPKDRFSAERLKGVDSTLKIQPAKLEDSAVYLCASSPLGGGGTEAFFGQGTRLTVV.

The chain is built from TRBV18 and TRBJ1-4; D possibly corresponds to TRBD1 (6 bases). Germline V gives CDR1 KGHSH, CDR2 LQKENI. V lost 1 base and J lost 2, with 11 bases in between. There are 16 residues in the CDR3. The CDR3 loop reads CASSPLTGSTNEKLFF. CDR3 bases: TGTGCCAGCTCACCACTTACAGGGTCGACTAATGAAAAACTGTTTTTT.

V and J are TRBV4-3 and TRBJ2-1; TRBD2 matches at 14 bases. CDR1 is LGHNA, CDR2 YSLEER, per germline. The CDR3 is made up of 18 amino acids. Trimming took 4 bases from V and 8 from J; bases not matched to a gene: 13. In DNA form, the CDR3 reads TGCGCCAGCAGCCCTCGACTAGCGGGAGGGCCTAGGATAGATGAGCAGTTCTTC. Amino acids: CASSPRLAGGPRIDEQFF.

V usage is TRBV7-9 and J usage is TRBJ2-7, with TRBD1 as a possible D gene (8 bases). V lost 9 bases to trimming and J lost 5 bases, with 26 bases between them. This CDR3 is 16 amino acids long. CDR1 is SEHNR and CDR2 is FQNEAQ in the germline V gene (reference sequence). CDR3 residues: CASSFWGKQGGHEQYF. CDR3 sequence (DNA): TGTGCCAGTTCCTTTTGGGGGAAACAGGGGGGGCACGAGCAGTACTTC.

The CDR3 loop is CASRYMNTEAFF. The CDR3 nucleotides are TGTGCCAGCAGGTATATGAACACTGAAGCTTTCTTT. The V and J genes are TRBV7-2 and TRBJ1-1; D is uncertain. Trimming removed 6 bases from V and 0 bases from J, with 5 bases in between. The CDR3 is 12 amino acids. Germline V CDR1 and CDR2: SGHTA, FQGNSA. The entire variable domain, with the rest obtained from reference TRBV7-2 and TRBJ1-1, is as follows: GAGVSQSPSNKVTEKGKDVELRCDPISGHTALYWYRQSLGQGLEFLIYFQGNSAPDKSGLPSDRFSAERTGGSVSTLTIQRTQQEDSAVYLCASRYMNTEAFFGQGTRLTVV.

A few counts support this clone. The chain has TRBV4-3 and TRBJ1-2; maybe TRBD1 (5 bases). Per germline, CDR1 LGHNA and CDR2 YSLEER. Between the trimmed V and J ends, which lost 4 bases and 6 bases, there was a span of 21 bases. The CDR3 has 16 amino acids. In DNA, the CDR3 is TGCGCCAGCAGCCTTCTCAAAAGGGCCCAAGGGGATGGCTACACCTTC. It specifies CASSLLKRAQGDGYTF.

The rearrangement uses TRBV7-9 and TRBJ2-1; possibly TRBD1 for D (6 bases). V was clipped by 3 bases and J by 3 bases, with 9 bases between them. There are 14 residues in the CDR3. The germline gives CDR1 SEHNR, CDR2 FQNEAQ (reference sequence). The CDR3 DNA is TGTGCCAGCAGCTTGGGGGCGGGCTACAATGAGCAGTTCTTC. Translating it yields CASSLGAGYNEQFF.

Written as DNA, the CDR3 is TGTGCCAGCAGCTTGACAGGGGACGAGCAGTACTTC. Protein: CASSLTGDEQYF. The chain joins TRBV7-9 to TRBJ2-7, with 8 nucleotides matching TRBD1. V lost 3 bases to trimming and J lost 5 bases; unmatched junction nucleotides: 0. CDR1 SEHNR and CDR2 FQNEAQ come from the germline V gene (reference sequence). CDR3 length: 12 amino acids.

Regarding this clone: This same CDR3 is encoded by further DNA sequences in the sample. The chain links TRBV28 to TRBJ1-5; 9 nucleotides align to TRBD1. Germline V lookup: CDR1 MDHEN, CDR2 SYDVKM. The CDR3 length is 15 residues. The V gene end was trimmed by 3 bases and the J gene end by 7 bases; junction bases not matched to a gene: 7. The CDR3 protein is CASSFGQGFRQPQHF. For the CDR3, the DNA is TGTGCCAGCAGTTTCGGACAGGGGTTTAGGCAGCCCCAGCATTTT. Together with reference TRBV28 and TRBJ1-5, the CDR3 gives the full variable domain: DVKVTQSSRYLVKRTGEKVFLECVQDMDHENMFWYRQDPGLGLRLIYFSYDVKMKEKGDIPEGYSVSREKKERFSLILESASTNQTSMYLCASSFGQGFRQPQHFGDGTRLSIL.

CDR3 sequence (DNA): TGTGCCAGTAGTATGGGAACTAGCGGGAGCTTGAGCGATACGCAGTATTTT. Its protein is CASSMGTSGSLSDTQYF. This sequence joins TRBV19 and TRBJ2-3, with TRBD2 identical over 11 bases. J gave up 6 bases and V 3 bases, and 11 bases lay outside the gene matches. Germline lookup yields CDR1 LNHDA and CDR2 SQIVND (reference sequence). The CDR3 has 17 amino acids.

This clone was detected only once. The chain carries TRBV7-6 and TRBJ1-5, with D possibly TRBD1 on 5 matching bases. V was cut by 2 bases and J by 5 bases, with 13 bases left in between. The CDR3 totals 15 residues. The germline CDR1 and CDR2 sequences are SGHVS and FNYEAQ. The CDR3 DNA reads as TGTGCCAGCAGCTTAACGGGGGGTGGAGATCAGCCCCAGCATTTT. Translated, it gives CASSLTGGGDQPQHF.

The rearrangement joins TRBV7-2 to TRBJ2-3, with 7 bases aligning to TRBD2. V gave up 5 bases and J gave up 4 bases; unmatched junction bases: 9. The CDR3 contains 15 residues. Germline CDR1 and CDR2: SGHTA and FQGNSA. The chain's CDR3 is CASSGGSVVPDTQYF. The CDR3 DNA sequence: TGTGCCAGCAGCGGCGGGAGTGTCGTTCCAGATACGCAGTATTTT.

The rearrangement joins TRBV6-6 to TRBJ2-5; maybe TRBD1 (5 bases). Germline-derived CDR1 and CDR2 are MNHNY and SVGAGI (reference sequence). The CDR3 is 15 amino acids. The V and J ends lost 2 bases and 3 bases respectively, with 13 bases between them. Here the CDR3 reads CASSYANRGEETQYF. CDR3 nucleotides: TGTGCCAGCAGTTACGCGAATAGGGGTGAAGAGACCCAGTACTTC.

The chain has TRBV27 and TRBJ2-7; 7 bases align to TRBD2. This CDR3 has 16 amino acids. The J segment lost 7 bases and the V segment lost 1 base, leaving 13 bases of the junction unmatched. In germline, CDR1 is MNHEY, CDR2 SMNVEV (reference sequence). This CDR3 reads CASSLWFAGVGGEQYF. In DNA, the CDR3 is TGTGCCAGCAGTTTATGGTTCGCCGGGGTGGGGGGGGAGCAGTACTTC.

CDR3 bases: TGTGCCAGCAGTTCCCTATTTAGGGGGCGTGCGGGCTACACCTTC. As protein: CASSSLFRGRAGYTF. The chain employs TRBV28 and TRBJ1-2; TRBD1 matches at 7 bases. Germline values: CDR1 MDHEN, CDR2 SYDVKM. V lost 4 bases, J lost 8 bases, and 13 bases stayed unmatched. CDR3 size: 15 residues.

The V and J genes are TRBV7-2 and TRBJ2-7; 13 nucleotides match TRBD2. The ends lost 4 bases at V and 6 bases at J; junction bases unmatched: 3. This CDR3 comprises 14 residues. Germline values: CDR1 SGHTA, CDR2 FQGNSA. The CDR3: CASSWRLAGGEQYF. The CDR3 nucleotides are TGTGCCAGCAGCTGGAGACTAGCGGGAGGCGAGCAGTACTTC.

This chain links TRBV10-3 with TRBJ2-7; 11 positions agree with TRBD2. The CDR3 runs to 14 residues. Unmatched junction bases numbered 9, after V lost 11 bases and J lost 3 bases. CDR1 and CDR2 from the germline V gene are ENHRY and SYGVKD. The CDR3 protein is CALYSGRAFYEQYF. The DNA for the CDR3 is TGTGCCCTCTATAGCGGGAGGGCCTTCTACGAGCAGTACTTC.

J is TRBJ1-2 and V is TRBV5-3, with a possible D match to TRBD1 (5 bases). TRBV5-3 is an ORF; its function is uncertain. Between the trimmed V and J ends, which lost 4 bases and 5 bases, there was a span of 15 bases. The CDR3 sequence is 14 residues long. The CDR3 DNA follows: TGTGCCAGAAGCGTCACGACAGAACCTTATGGCTACACCTTC. This gives the protein CARSVTTEPYGYTF.

A few counts support this clone. V gene TRBV2 combines with J gene TRBJ2-1; D possibly corresponds to TRBD1 (6 bases). The CDR3 is made up of 14 amino acids. Germline V gene sequence: CDR1 SNHLY, CDR2 FYNNEI. V lost 1 base, J lost 8 bases, and 12 bases lay in between. The CDR3 spells CASSEGYRVDEQFF. In nucleotides, the CDR3 is TGTGCCAGCAGTGAAGGATACAGGGTGGATGAGCAGTTCTTC.

The V gene is TRBV25-1, the J gene TRBJ2-7; TRBD1 matches 7 bases. Germline V gene sequence: CDR1 MGHDK, CDR2 SYGVNS. The CDR3 loop spans 13 amino acids. With 8 bases clipped from V and 4 bases from J, the junction kept 8 bases outside the gene matches. The CDR3 DNA reads as TGTGCCAGCGGACAGGAGATCCCGTACGAGCAGTACTTC. Encoded protein: CASGQEIPYEQYF.

The chain couples TRBV19 to TRBJ2-6; weak D call: TRBD2 (7 bases). The V end was cut by 5 bases, the J end by 2 bases, with 16 bases between. This CDR3 is 17 amino acids long. Germline CDR1 reads LNHDA; CDR2 reads SQIVND (reference sequence). For the CDR3, the DNA is TGTGCCAGTAGTCATAAGGGGGGGGCGGCTGGGGCCAACGTCCTGACTTTC. It encodes CASSHKGGAAGANVLTF.

This clone was detected once. The gene calls are TRBV5-1 and TRBJ2-5, with 7 bases matching TRBD2. The germline CDR1 and CDR2 sequences are SGHRS and YFSETQ. Trimming took 0 bases from V and 1 from J; bases not matched to a gene: 9. The CDR3 totals 17 residues. CDR3 in amino acids: CASSLARPSGLQETQYF. As DNA, the CDR3 is TGCGCCAGCAGCTTGGCCCGGCCTAGCGGACTCCAAGAGACCCAGTACTTC.

The chain employs TRBV18 and TRBJ2-6; TRBD1 aligns across 12 bases. The CDR3 length is 18 residues. After removal of 0 bases from V and 1 base from J, the junction contained 1 base not matched to a gene. Germline assignment: CDR1 KGHSH and CDR2 LQKENI. The CDR3 spells CASSPPGQGASGANVLTF. In DNA form, the CDR3 reads TGTGCCAGCTCACCACCGGGACAGGGGGCGTCTGGGGCCAACGTCCTGACTTTC.

The V gene is TRBV7-8, the J gene TRBJ2-7; D is uncertain. Germline V gene sequence: CDR1 SGHVS, CDR2 FQNEAQ. Between the trimmed V and J ends, which lost 3 bases and 5 bases, there was a span of 8 bases. The CDR3 is 12 amino acids. The CDR3 DNA sequence: TGTGCCAGCAGCTTGTCCGTTAACGAGCAGTACTTC. Protein sequence: CASSLSVNEQYF.

This rearrangement joins TRBV10-3 to TRBJ2-1; 10 bases are shared with TRBD2. Losses at the gene ends were 4 bases for V and 8 bases for J; bases not matched to a gene: 11. In germline, CDR1 is ENHRY, CDR2 SYGVKD. The CDR3 extends over 16 amino acids. CDR3 bases: TGTGCCATCAGTGGCCCAAGCGGGGGGGCTGACGATGAGCAGTTCTTC. It codes for CAISGPSGGADDEQFF.

This chain uses TRBV27 with TRBJ2-1; 8 positions match TRBD2. Losses at the gene ends were 4 bases for V and 7 bases for J; bases not matched to a gene: 6. Germline V gene data show CDR1 as MNHEY and CDR2 as SMNVEV (reference sequence). The CDR3 sequence is 14 residues long. In DNA, the CDR3 is TGTGCCAGCAGTTCAGCGGGAGATTGGAATGAGCAGTTCTTC. This gives the protein CASSSAGDWNEQFF.